The present entry profiles one TCR beta chain with its context. The data are from a study of T cell responses to AZD1222 COVID-19 vaccine. This CDR3 is 13 amino acids long. Trimming left V 5 bases short and J 6 bases short, with 12 bases between. Germline CDR1 and CDR2: LNHDA and SQIVND (reference sequence). Assay: immunoSEQ multiplex PCR; the TCRdb copy retains only in-frame clones and omits some. The sample holds more than 120,000 clones; roughly nine tenths are singletons and the top ten take roughly 1.5%. The material was peripheral blood, obtained 28 days after the second AZD1222 dose. This chain uses TRBV19 with TRBJ2-3; the D is unclear. This receptor was obtained from an adult who received the AZD1222 COVID-19 vaccine. The CDR3 here is CASSLLVGDTQYF. The CDR3 DNA reads as TGTGCCAGTAGTCTCCTGGTTGGGGATACGCAGTATTTT.